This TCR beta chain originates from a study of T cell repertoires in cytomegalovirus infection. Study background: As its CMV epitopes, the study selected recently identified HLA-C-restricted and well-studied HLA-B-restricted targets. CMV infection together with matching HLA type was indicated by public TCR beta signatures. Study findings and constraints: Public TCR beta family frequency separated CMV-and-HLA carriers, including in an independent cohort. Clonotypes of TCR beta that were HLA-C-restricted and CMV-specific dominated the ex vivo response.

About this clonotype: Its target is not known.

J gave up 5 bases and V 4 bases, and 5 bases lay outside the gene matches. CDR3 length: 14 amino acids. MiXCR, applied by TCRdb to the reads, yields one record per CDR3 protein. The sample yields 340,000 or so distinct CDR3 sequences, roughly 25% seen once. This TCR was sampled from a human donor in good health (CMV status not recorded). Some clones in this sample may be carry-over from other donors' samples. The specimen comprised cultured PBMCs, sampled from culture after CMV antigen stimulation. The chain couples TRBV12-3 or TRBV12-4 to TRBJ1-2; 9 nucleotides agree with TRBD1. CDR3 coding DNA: TGTGCCAGCAGTTATCGGGACAGGGCTTATGGCTACACCTTC. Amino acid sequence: CASSYRDRAYGYTF.